These 30 T cell receptor beta chains came from one sample sequenced in a study of T-cell reconstitution after alpha-beta-depleted transplantation in children. The TCRbeta library was prepared with unique molecular identifiers. One entry per CDR3 protein results from TCRdb running MiXCR on the PCR reads. The table includes fewer than 750,000 distinct CDR3 sequences, 23% detected once. Sequences were derived from PBMCs, mostly from graft donor cells, sampled 360 days after TCRalphabeta/CD19-depleted stem cell transplant. These receptors originate from a boy younger than two who had a stem cell transplant for acute myeloid leukemia, so the T cells may come from the graft donor.

The J gene is TRBJ2-3, the V gene TRBV7-3, with TRBD2 matching over 7 bases. Germline values: CDR1 SGHTA, CDR2 FQGTGA. This CDR3 is built from 16 residues. J gave up 0 bases and V 4 bases, and 7 bases lay outside the gene matches. The CDR3 protein is CASSSIGAGSTDTQYF. In DNA, the CDR3 is TGTGCCAGCAGCTCGATCGGAGCGGGAAGCACAGATACGCAGTATTTT.

The chain joins TRBV10-3 to TRBJ1-5; TRBD1 aligns across 8 bases. V gave up 9 bases and J gave up 2 bases; unmatched junction bases: 6. The germline CDR1 and CDR2 sequences are ENHRY and SYGVKD. CDR3 size: 14 residues. In nucleotides, the CDR3 is TGTGCCATATCGGACAGGGCGGGCAATCAGCCCCAGCATTTT. Its protein product is CAISDRAGNQPQHF.

This clonotype was seen ten or more times. CDR3 in amino acids: CSATSGVTDTQYF. In DNA form, the CDR3 reads TGCAGTGCAACTAGCGGGGTCACAGATACGCAGTATTTT. This chain connects TRBV20-1 to TRBJ2-3, with 10 bases that match TRBD2. The CDR3 is 13 amino acids. Per germline, CDR1 DFQATT and CDR2 SNEGSKA (reference sequence). The J segment lost 2 bases and the V segment lost 6 bases, leaving 2 bases of the junction unmatched.

The rearrangement uses TRBV18 and TRBJ1-5, with a possible D match to TRBD1 (5 bases). Germline V lookup: CDR1 KGHSH, CDR2 LQKENI. The CDR3 is 14 residues long. Trimming shortened V by 3 bases and J by 4 bases, and 10 bases separated the two germline ends. The CDR3 loop is CASSPGALNQPQHF. The CDR3 DNA reads TGTGCCAGCTCACCCGGGGCCTTGAATCAGCCCCAGCATTTT.

The chain carries TRBV6-1 and TRBJ2-1; D is unresolved. CDR3 length equals 8 residues. V was pared by 7 bases and J by 8 bases, with 0 bases between. Germline CDR1 reads MNHNS; CDR2 reads SASEGT. DNA of the CDR3: TGTGCCAGCAATGAGCAGTTCTTC. Translated: CASNEQFF.

There are a few counts of this clonotype. The V and J genes are TRBV11-2 and TRBJ2-1, with TRBD2 identical over 12 bases. The CDR3 is 19 residues long. V lost 5 bases, J lost 6 bases, and 17 bases stayed unmatched. Germline V CDR1 and CDR2: SGHAT, FQNNGV. The CDR3 DNA reads as TGTGCCAGCAGCAATCCTAGCGGGGGGGGCGGGGGGAGAATCAATGAGCAGTTCTTC. It yields the protein CASSNPSGGGGGRINEQFF.

This chain links TRBV11-3 with TRBJ2-3; D gene ambiguous. CDR3 length: 13 residues. CDR1 and CDR2 (germline): SGHNT, YENEEA. The V end was cut by 6 bases, the J end by 8 bases, with 15 bases between. CDR3 in DNA: TGTGCCAGCAGTCGACGCCGCCAACCTACGCAGTATTTT. Amino acid sequence: CASSRRRQPTQYF.

This clonotype was picked up a small number of times. The chain is built from TRBV7-9 and TRBJ2-5; D possibly corresponds to TRBD1 (5 bases). The V gene lost 5 bases and the J gene lost 5 bases, with 12 bases spanning the gap. CDR1 SEHNR and CDR2 FQNEAQ come from the germline V gene (reference sequence). The CDR3 is 13 residues long. Written as DNA, the CDR3 is TGTGCCAGCAGCCATGGACATATCGAGACCCAGTACTTC. Its translation: CASSHGHIETQYF.

The chain combines TRBV20-1 with TRBJ1-1; 9 positions agree with TRBD1. Germline V CDR1 and CDR2: DFQATT, SNEGSKA (reference sequence). V gave up 2 bases and J gave up 5 bases; unmatched junction bases: 9. This CDR3 region has 15 residues. For the CDR3, the DNA is TGCAGTGCTAGATCTTACAGGGGGCGGGGGACTGAAGCTTTCTTT. Encoded protein: CSARSYRGRGTEAFF.

The chain combines TRBV7-7 with TRBJ2-1; D tentatively reads TRBD1 or TRBD2 (5 bases each). Germline CDR1 reads SSHAT; CDR2 reads FNYEAQ (reference sequence). Trimming removed 5 bases at V and 12 bases at J, with 14 bases between. This CDR3 has 12 residues. CDR3 DNA: TGTGCCAGCAGCGACGGGACCGGCCTGCAGTTCTTC. Protein: CASSDGTGLQFF. Together with reference TRBV7-7 and TRBJ2-1, the CDR3 gives the full variable domain: GAGVSQSPRYKVTKRGQDVTLRCDPISSHATLYWYQQALGQGPEFLTYFNYEAQPDKSGLPSDRFSAERPEGSISTLTIQRTEQRDSAMYRCASSDGTGLQFFGPGTRLTVL.

This clonotype was seen a few times. The J gene is TRBJ2-1, the V gene TRBV20-1, with TRBD2 matching over 15 bases. The CDR3 extends over 16 amino acids. Looked up from germline, CDR1 is DFQATT and CDR2 is SNEGSKA (reference sequence). After removal of 6 bases from V and 0 bases from J, the junction contained 3 bases not matched to a gene. The CDR3, as DNA: TGCAGTGCGCGGACTAGCGGGGGGGCCTCCTACAATGAGCAGTTCTTC. It codes for CSARTSGGASYNEQFF.

This clonotype was seen repeatedly, ten times or more. The chain has TRBV7-2 and TRBJ2-5; D remains unclear. CDR1 and CDR2 (germline): SGHTA, FQGNSA. This CDR3 has 11 residues. Trimming took 2 bases from V and 5 from J, leaving 3 bases between them. The DNA for the CDR3 is TGTGCCAGCAGCTTACCGGAGACCCAGTACTTC. This translates into CASSLPETQYF.

This clonotype has at least ten counts. V and J are TRBV7-9 and TRBJ2-5; possibly TRBD1 or TRBD2 for D (5 bases each). Trimming removed 7 bases at V and 0 bases at J, with 18 bases between. Germline CDR1 SEHNR, CDR2 FQNEAQ (reference sequence). This CDR3 spans 16 amino acids. CDR3 nucleotides: TGTGCCAGCATGGGCGAGGGGCTCCGGTACCAAGAGACCCAGTACTTC. This codes for CASMGEGLRYQETQYF.

The V gene is TRBV7-6, the J gene TRBJ2-3; TRBD2 aligns across 13 bases. V was pared by 5 bases and J by 4 bases, with 6 bases of the junction left unmatched. The germline V gene has CDR1 SGHVS and CDR2 FNYEAQ. The CDR3 has 16 residues. The CDR3 coding sequence is TGTGCCAGCAGCCTCTCACTAGCGGGGGGGCCAGATACGCAGTATTTT. Translating gives CASSLSLAGGPDTQYF.

This clonotype was observed a handful of times. CDR3 sequence (DNA): TGTGCCAGCTCACCCCCGACGACCGGGGAGCTGTTTTTT. This gives the protein CASSPPTTGELFF. The chain uses TRBV18 and TRBJ2-2; the D is unclear. V dropped 3 bases and J dropped 5 bases, with 7 bases sitting between them. The CDR3 is 13 residues long. Germline CDR1 KGHSH, CDR2 LQKENI.

This clonotype was detected only a few times. V and J are TRBV20-1 and TRBJ2-7; 9 nucleotides align to TRBD2. V lost 7 bases to trimming and J lost 2 bases; unmatched junction nucleotides: 6. The CDR3 totals 13 residues. From germline, CDR1 is DFQATT and CDR2 SNEGSKA (reference sequence). CDR3 nucleotides: TGCAGTGGTAGGACTAGCGTTGCCTACGAGCAGTACTTC. It specifies CSGRTSVAYEQYF.

Ten or more counts support this clonotype. J is TRBJ2-7 and V is TRBV18, with TRBD1 matching 7 bases. The CDR3 covers 15 residues. Germline V gene lookup returns CDR1 KGHSH and CDR2 LQKENI. V trimming: 0 bases; J trimming: 2 bases; junction bases outside the gene matches: 4. This chain's CDR3 is CASSPPLGTAYEQYF. CDR3 coding DNA: TGTGCCAGCTCACCACCCCTCGGGACAGCCTACGAGCAGTACTTC.

This chain joins TRBV6-1 and TRBJ1-5; 10 nucleotides align to TRBD1. The CDR3 has 15 residues. With V trimmed by 6 bases and J by 4 bases, 6 bases remained unmatched. Germline V CDR1 and CDR2: MNHNS, SASEGT. The CDR3 reads CASSQGQGRNQPQHF. CDR3 DNA sequence: TGTGCCAGCAGCCAGGGACAGGGGAGGAATCAGCCCCAGCATTTT.

This clonotype appeared a few times. The genes are TRBV20-1 and TRBJ2-2; TRBD1 matches at 9 bases. Germline CDR1 and CDR2: DFQATT and SNEGSKA (reference sequence). CDR3 size: 15 residues. Unmatched junction bases numbered 6, after V lost 1 base and J lost 6 bases. The CDR3 reads CSARGGQGTPGELFF. CDR3 DNA sequence: TGCAGTGCTAGAGGGGGACAGGGTACGCCCGGGGAGCTGTTTTTT.

This clonotype was recorded many times. The chain carries TRBV29-1 and TRBJ2-1; TRBD2 agrees at 8 bases. Trimming removed 7 bases from V and 6 bases from J; junction bases left unmatched: 14. The CDR3 spans 15 residues. In germline, CDR1 is SQVTM, CDR2 ANQGSEA. The CDR3 sequence is CSAPPWAGGSNEQFF. CDR3 in DNA: TGCAGCGCTCCCCCATGGGCGGGGGGAAGCAATGAGCAGTTCTTC.

V usage is TRBV20-1 and J usage is TRBJ1-2, with 7 bases aligning to TRBD1. In germline, CDR1 is DFQATT, CDR2 SNEGSKA (reference sequence). V dropped 3 bases and J dropped 5; count of bases not matched to a gene: 9. The CDR3 contains 14 residues. CDR3 in amino acids: CSASPWAGGYGYTF. The CDR3, as DNA: TGCAGTGCTAGTCCCTGGGCAGGGGGGTATGGCTACACCTTC.

The rearrangement joins TRBV7-9 to TRBJ2-5; 8 nucleotides agree with TRBD1. V shed 2 bases, J shed 3 bases, and the junction held 5 bases outside the gene matches. This CDR3 region has 15 residues. Germline V gene sequence: CDR1 SEHNR, CDR2 FQNEAQ (reference sequence). The CDR3 reads CASSLYQTGEETQYF. The CDR3 DNA is TGTGCCAGCAGCTTATACCAGACAGGGGAAGAGACCCAGTACTTC.

The V call is TRBV7-9, the J call TRBJ2-1, with D possibly being TRBD1 or TRBD2 (5 bases each). The CDR3 is made up of 15 amino acids. V was clipped by 5 bases and J by 3 bases, with 14 bases between them. The germline CDR1 and CDR2 sequences are SEHNR and FQNEAQ (reference sequence). The CDR3 bases are TGTGCCAGCAGCCGCCGGGACGGCAACTACAATGAGCAGTTCTTC. Translation gives CASSRRDGNYNEQFF.

The chain couples TRBV6-5 to TRBJ2-6; D call uncertain. Trimming left V 0 bases short and J 0 bases short, with 15 bases between. Germline V lookup: CDR1 MNHEY, CDR2 SVGAGI. The CDR3 sequence is 19 residues long. The CDR3 DNA reads TGTGCCAGCAGTTACTCGCCTCCCCTGGTGCTCTCTGGGGCCAACGTCCTGACTTTC. Translated: CASSYSPPLVLSGANVLTF.

This clonotype turned up a few times. The rearrangement joins TRBV12-3 or TRBV12-4 to TRBJ2-3; no reliable D call. V was trimmed by 6 bases and J by 6 bases, leaving 7 bases between them. This CDR3 comprises 11 residues. The CDR3 region has the DNA TGTGCCAGCAGCTCATTCGATACGCAGTATTTT. Its protein is CASSSFDTQYF.

The gene calls are TRBV15 and TRBJ2-6, with 10 positions matching TRBD1. Unmatched junction bases numbered 5, after V lost 2 bases and J lost 1 base. CDR3 size: 18 residues. The germline V gene has CDR1 LNHNV and CDR2 YYDKDF (reference sequence). CDR3 in amino acids: CATSRPGTGASGANVLTF. The CDR3 nucleotides read TGTGCCACCAGCAGACCCGGGACAGGGGCTTCTGGGGCCAACGTCCTGACTTTC.

At least ten counts were recorded for this clonotype. V usage is TRBV6-5 and J usage is TRBJ2-7; D is perhaps TRBD1 (6 bases). The CDR3 loop spans 14 amino acids. The germline V gene has CDR1 MNHEY and CDR2 SVGAGI. V lost 0 bases to trimming and J lost 5 bases, with 11 bases between them. CDR3 sequence: CASSYSGRQDEQYV. The CDR3 bases are TGTGCCAGCAGTTACTCAGGGAGACAGGACGAGCAGTACGTC.

CDR3 in amino acids: CASSPSDRGDYGYTF. The CDR3 DNA follows: TGTGCCAGCAGCCCCTCGGACAGGGGAGACTATGGCTACACCTTC. The rearrangement uses TRBV12-3 or TRBV12-4 and TRBJ1-2; 9 nucleotides match TRBD1. Trimming took 6 bases from V and 3 from J; bases not matched to a gene: 8. The CDR3 has 15 residues.

This clonotype was picked up many times. This chain joins TRBV29-1 and TRBJ2-1; D unclear. Germline V gene data show CDR1 as SQVTM and CDR2 as ANQGSEA. Trimming took 5 bases from V and 5 from J, leaving 13 bases between them. CDR3 length equals 13 residues. The CDR3 is CSVLGSQHNEQFF. The CDR3 nucleotides are TGCAGCGTTTTGGGCAGTCAACACAATGAGCAGTTCTTC.

The chain couples TRBV7-8 to TRBJ2-7; the match to TRBD1 covers 10 bases. TRBJ2-1 matches the DNA end more closely, so the J call is doubtful. This CDR3 spans 16 amino acids. The germline V gene encodes CDR1 SGHVS and CDR2 FQNEAQ. This CDR3 is CASSLEGGQGLYEQFF. The CDR3 DNA sequence: TGTGCCAGCAGCTTAGAGGGGGGACAGGGGCTCTACGAGCAGTTCTTC.